This entry features one TCR beta chain sequence. Amplification of TCR beta CDR3 regions used RNA as the template. An initial round of RT-PCR targeting the TCR CDR3 relied on the HTBI primer set. TCRdb reprocessed the multiplex PCR reads via MiXCR and lists one record per CDR3 protein. The table shows roughly 630,000 distinct CDR3 sequences, with roughly 14% occurring only once. The sample belongs to a study of T cells in Graves' hyperthyroidism and ophthalmopathy. The CDR3 sequence is 14 residues long. Germline V CDR1 and CDR2: SGHDN, FVKESK. V was cut by 4 bases and J by 2 bases, with 10 bases left in between. Clinicians diagnosed patients from clinical symptoms, serum thyroxine and TRAb, thyroid ultrasound and orbital computed tomography.

This sequence joins TRBV14 and TRBJ2-3, with D possibly matching TRBD2 (5 bases). The sequence came from a woman in her 30s with Graves' hyperthyroidism. Sequenced: blood. Written as DNA, the CDR3 is TGTGCCAGCAGCCCCCGGACTTTCACAGATACGCAGTATTTT. It translates to CASSPRTFTDTQYF.